This is a list of T cell receptor beta chains from one sample in a study of T cells in Graves' hyperthyroidism and ophthalmopathy. Each CDR3 protein gets one entry after TCRdb re-called the multiplex PCR reads with MiXCR. Of a few hundred thousand distinct CDR3 sequences listed, under 15% were seen once; the top ten hold approximately 29%. The sample comprised blood. Receptors originate from a woman in her thirties with Graves' hyperthyroidism. CDR3s include the opening cysteine and the closing phenylalanine or tryptophan. Each record gives: clone size, J gene, CDR3 length, D gene, V gene, CDR3 DNA, CDR3 protein. A D gene is named only where the DNA matches it firmly. The size of a clone is reported for some rows only, either as once, few or many, or as a class for expanded clones.

abundance: many
j_gene: TRBJ1-1
len: 16
d_gene: .
v_gene: TRBV18
CDR3nt: TGTGCCAGCTCACCAGAGGATCCAGGGCTGAACACTGAAGCTTTCTTT
CDR3aa: CASSPEDPGLNTEAFF

abundance: many
j_gene: TRBJ1-1
len: 14
d_gene: .
v_gene: TRBV5-1
CDR3nt: TGCGCCAGCAGCTTTGTCGGGGGGGGCACTGAAGCTTTCTTT
CDR3aa: CASSFVGGGTEAFF

abundance: many
j_gene: TRBJ2-7
len: 13
d_gene: .
v_gene: TRBV25-1
CDR3nt: TGTGCCAGCAGGCCCCCCAATACCGGCGAGCAGTACTTC
CDR3aa: CASRPPNTGEQYF

abundance: .
j_gene: TRBJ2-2
len: 16
d_gene: .
v_gene: TRBV11-3
CDR3nt: TGTGCCAGCAGCTTAGGAGGCTGGGAAGTCACCGGGGAGCTGTTTTTT
CDR3aa: CASSLGGWEVTGELFF

abundance: .
j_gene: TRBJ2-3
len: 13
d_gene: TRBD2
v_gene: TRBV20-1
CDR3nt: TGCAGTGTTACGGGACTAGCGACAGATACGCAGTATTTT
CDR3aa: CSVTGLATDTQYF

abundance: many
j_gene: TRBJ1-1
len: 14
d_gene: TRBD1
v_gene: TRBV15
CDR3nt: TGTGCCACCAGCAGGGACAGGTCGAACACTGAAGCTTTCTTT
CDR3aa: CATSRDRSNTEAFF

abundance: many
j_gene: TRBJ1-5
len: 14
d_gene: .
v_gene: TRBV20-1
CDR3nt: TGCAGTGCAGCGGCAGAGTATAGCAATCAGCCCCAGCATTTT
CDR3aa: CSAAAEYSNQPQHF

abundance: .
j_gene: TRBJ1-2
len: 13
d_gene: .
v_gene: TRBV27
CDR3nt: TGTGCCAGCAGTTTGTTGAGGGGGATGAGCTACACCTTC
CDR3aa: CASSLLRGMSYTF

abundance: .
j_gene: TRBJ2-3
len: 19
d_gene: .
v_gene: TRBV25-1
CDR3nt: TGTGCCAGCAGTGTACGCCCCTACTCGAGGGAGTCAGGCACAGATACGCAGTATTTT
CDR3aa: CASSVRPYSRESGTDTQYF

abundance: .
j_gene: TRBJ1-2
len: 14
d_gene: .
v_gene: TRBV10-3
CDR3nt: TGTGCCATCAGTGAGGGTTCAGGGACCTATGGCTACACCTTC
CDR3aa: CAISEGSGTYGYTF

abundance: many
j_gene: TRBJ2-5
len: 14
d_gene: .
v_gene: TRBV18
CDR3nt: TGTGCCAGCTCACCGGCTAGGGGCGGAGAGACCCAGTACTTC
CDR3aa: CASSPARGGETQYF

abundance: .
j_gene: TRBJ1-5
len: 17
d_gene: TRBD1
v_gene: TRBV28
CDR3nt: TGTGCCAGCAGTTTATTCCCTCGGACAGGGAGTAATCAGCCCCAGCATTTT
CDR3aa: CASSLFPRTGSNQPQHF

abundance: few
j_gene: TRBJ1-1
len: 15
d_gene: .
v_gene: TRBV27
CDR3nt: TGTGCCAGCAGTTTAAGGGGGATTGGGGACACTGAAGCTTTCTTT
CDR3aa: CASSLRGIGDTEAFF

abundance: many
j_gene: TRBJ1-1
len: 13
d_gene: TRBD1
v_gene: TRBV6-1
CDR3nt: TGTGCCAGCAGTGAAGCCCAGGGGGCTGAAGCTTTCTTT
CDR3aa: CASSEAQGAEAFF

abundance: many
j_gene: TRBJ1-1
len: 14
d_gene: .
v_gene: TRBV11-2
CDR3nt: TGTGCCAGCAGCTTAGTAGGGTGGGCCACTGAAGCTTTCTTT
CDR3aa: CASSLVGWATEAFF

abundance: .
j_gene: TRBJ2-1
len: 14
d_gene: TRBD2
v_gene: TRBV4-1
CDR3nt: TGCGCCAGCAGCCTTAGCGGGAGGAGGAACGAGCAGTTCTTC
CDR3aa: CASSLSGRRNEQFF

abundance: many
j_gene: TRBJ1-3
len: 16
d_gene: .
v_gene: TRBV7-9
CDR3nt: TGTGCCAGCAGCTTAGTGGACGATGCGACTGGAAACACCATATATTTT
CDR3aa: CASSLVDDATGNTIYF

abundance: .
j_gene: TRBJ2-1
len: 11
d_gene: .
v_gene: TRBV6-1
CDR3nt: TGTGCCAGCAGTGAAGTGGTTGAGCAGTTCTTC
CDR3aa: CASSEVVEQFF

abundance: many
j_gene: TRBJ2-7
len: 15
d_gene: .
v_gene: TRBV20-1
CDR3nt: TGCAGTGCTAGAGATTTAGGGACTGGATTATACGAGCAGTACTTC
CDR3aa: CSARDLGTGLYEQYF

abundance: few
j_gene: TRBJ1-3
len: 15
d_gene: TRBD1
v_gene: TRBV5-1
CDR3nt: TGCGCCAGCAGCTTTGTCTCAGGGGGCGGAAACACCATATATTTT
CDR3aa: CASSFVSGGGNTIYF

abundance: many
j_gene: TRBJ2-1
len: 16
d_gene: .
v_gene: TRBV15
CDR3nt: TGTGCCACCAGCAAAGATCGGCCGCCCACCCTTTGGGGGCAGTTCTTC
CDR3aa: CATSKDRPPTLWGQFF

abundance: .
j_gene: TRBJ2-7
len: 13
d_gene: .
v_gene: TRBV29-1
CDR3nt: TGCAGCGTTGAGGAAGCCAGAGGCTACGAGCAGTACTTC
CDR3aa: CSVEEARGYEQYF

abundance: many
j_gene: TRBJ1-5
len: 14
d_gene: .
v_gene: TRBV7-6
CDR3nt: TGTGCCAGCAGCTTCTCAGGGGTAGATCAGCCCCAGCATTTT
CDR3aa: CASSFSGVDQPQHF

abundance: .
j_gene: TRBJ1-2
len: 15
d_gene: TRBD1
v_gene: TRBV6-5
CDR3nt: TGTGCCAGCAGTTACTCTCAGGGGGTGTTCTATGGCTACACCTTC
CDR3aa: CASSYSQGVFYGYTF

abundance: many
j_gene: TRBJ2-7
len: 15
d_gene: .
v_gene: TRBV28
CDR3nt: TGTGCCAGCAGTTTCGGGCGGGATGGGCGAGGCGAGCAGTACTTC
CDR3aa: CASSFGRDGRGEQYF

abundance: many
j_gene: TRBJ2-2
len: 15
d_gene: TRBD1
v_gene: TRBV12-5
CDR3nt: TGTGCTAGTGGTCTCCGGACAGGGAACACCGGGGAGCTGTTTTTT
CDR3aa: CASGLRTGNTGELFF

abundance: .
j_gene: TRBJ2-1
len: 15
d_gene: TRBD2
v_gene: TRBV5-4
CDR3nt: TGTGCCAGCAGCTTAACCCCACTAGCGGGCAATGAGCAGTTCTTC
CDR3aa: CASSLTPLAGNEQFF

abundance: many
j_gene: TRBJ1-5
len: 13
d_gene: TRBD1
v_gene: TRBV2
CDR3nt: TGTGCCACCACGGGACAGAGCAATCAGCCCCAGCATTTT
CDR3aa: CATTGQSNQPQHF

abundance: few
j_gene: TRBJ1-5
len: 13
d_gene: .
v_gene: TRBV20-1
CDR3nt: TGCAGTGCTAGGAAGCCAGGCAATCAGCCCCAGCATTTT
CDR3aa: CSARKPGNQPQHF

abundance: many
j_gene: TRBJ2-7
len: 15
d_gene: TRBD1
v_gene: TRBV9
CDR3nt: TGTGCCAGCAGCTTACGGACAGGGGTCCCCTACGAGCAGTACTTC
CDR3aa: CASSLRTGVPYEQYF

abundance: once
j_gene: TRBJ2-3
len: 17
d_gene: TRBD1
v_gene: TRBV6-1
CDR3nt: TGTGCCAGCAGCTCTTTGATAGGACAGGGATTCGCAGATACGCAGTATTTT
CDR3aa: CASSSLIGQGFADTQYF

abundance: .
j_gene: TRBJ2-3
len: 13
d_gene: .
v_gene: TRBV29-1
CDR3nt: TGCAGCGGTGACAGGCAGAACACAGATACGCAGTATTTT
CDR3aa: CSGDRQNTDTQYF

abundance: few
j_gene: TRBJ1-5
len: 15
d_gene: .
v_gene: TRBV15
CDR3nt: TGTGCCACCAGCAGGGCCCCGGGACCCAATCAGCCCCAGCATTTT
CDR3aa: CATSRAPGPNQPQHF

abundance: many
j_gene: TRBJ2-1
len: 15
d_gene: TRBD2
v_gene: TRBV12-3/TRBV12-4
CDR3nt: TGTGCCAGCAGTTACGGCGGGAGCTCCTACAATGAGCAGTTCTTC
CDR3aa: CASSYGGSSYNEQFF

abundance: many
j_gene: TRBJ2-1
len: 16
d_gene: TRBD2
v_gene: TRBV6-2/TRBV6-3
CDR3nt: TGTGCCAGCAGCGGAGCGGGACTAGCGGAGCTCAATGAGCAGTTCTTC
CDR3aa: CASSGAGLAELNEQFF

abundance: many
j_gene: TRBJ2-3
len: 15
d_gene: TRBD1
v_gene: TRBV28
CDR3nt: TGTGCCAGCAGTTTAGGGACAGGGGGGACAGATACGCAGTATTTT
CDR3aa: CASSLGTGGTDTQYF

abundance: many
j_gene: TRBJ2-3
len: 14
d_gene: TRBD1
v_gene: TRBV5-1
CDR3nt: TGCGCCAGCAGCATGGGACAGGAGGCAGATACGCAGTATTTT
CDR3aa: CASSMGQEADTQYF

abundance: many
j_gene: TRBJ1-4
len: 15
d_gene: .
v_gene: TRBV3-1
CDR3nt: TGTGCCAGCAGTGACGGGGGACTGAGCAATGAAAAACTGTTTTTT
CDR3aa: CASSDGGLSNEKLFF

abundance: few
j_gene: TRBJ2-1
len: 19
d_gene: TRBD2
v_gene: TRBV24-1
CDR3nt: TGTGCCACCAGTGACCCAATCGGACTAGCGGGAGATGAGGCCAATGAGCAGTTCTTC
CDR3aa: CATSDPIGLAGDEANEQFF

abundance: many
j_gene: TRBJ2-2
len: 16
d_gene: .
v_gene: TRBV20-1
CDR3nt: TGCAGTGCTAGAGATCCCTGGCAGATTAACACCGGGGAGCTGTTTTTT
CDR3aa: CSARDPWQINTGELFF

abundance: many
j_gene: TRBJ1-1
len: 17
d_gene: .
v_gene: TRBV3-1
CDR3nt: TGTGCCAGCAGCCAAGTAGTGGTTCTTGGCCCGAACACTGAAGCTTTCTTT
CDR3aa: CASSQVVVLGPNTEAFF